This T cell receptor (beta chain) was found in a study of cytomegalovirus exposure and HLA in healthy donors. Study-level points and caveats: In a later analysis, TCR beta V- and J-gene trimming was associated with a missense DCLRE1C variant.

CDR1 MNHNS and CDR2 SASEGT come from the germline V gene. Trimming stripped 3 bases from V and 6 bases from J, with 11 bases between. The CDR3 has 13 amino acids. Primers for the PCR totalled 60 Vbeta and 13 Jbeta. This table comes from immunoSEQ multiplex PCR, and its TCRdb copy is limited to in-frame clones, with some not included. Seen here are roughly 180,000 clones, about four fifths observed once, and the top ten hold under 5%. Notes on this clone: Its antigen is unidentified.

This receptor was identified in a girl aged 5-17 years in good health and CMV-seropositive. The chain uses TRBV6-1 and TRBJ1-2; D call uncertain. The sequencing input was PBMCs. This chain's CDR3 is CASSDGQSDGYTF. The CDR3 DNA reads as TGTGCCAGCAGTGATGGGCAGTCTGATGGCTACACCTTC.